The 27 T cell receptor beta chains below come from one sample, sequenced in a study of blood T cell repertoires in COVID-19. TCRdb keeps only in-frame clones here, not all; method: immunoSEQ multiplex PCR. The data show 100,000 to 110,000 clones, 85% to 90% seen once. Source material: peripheral blood. These receptors came from a human donor in a cohort sampled during active COVID-19.

The gene calls are TRBV10-1 and TRBJ2-1, with D maybe TRBD1 (5 bases). The CDR3 is 14 amino acids. The germline CDR1 and CDR2 sequences are WNHNN and SYGVQD (reference sequence). The V end was cut by 9 bases, the J end by 10 bases, with 22 bases between. The CDR3 loop is CARVRQQGVGEQFF. CDR3 coding DNA: TGCGCCAGGGTCCGTCAGCAAGGGGTGGGAGAGCAGTTCTTC.

The chain links TRBV7-8 to TRBJ2-3, with 10 bases fitting TRBD2. The CDR3 is made up of 16 amino acids. With V trimmed by 1 base and J by 2 bases, 3 bases remained unmatched. Germline V lookup: CDR1 SGHVS, CDR2 FQNEAQ. CDR3 residues: CASSLGTSGITDTQYF. CDR3 DNA: TGTGCCAGCAGCTTAGGGACTAGCGGCATCACAGATACGCAGTATTTT.

The chain employs TRBV9 and TRBJ2-2, with D possibly TRBD1 on 5 matching bases. Germline CDR1 and CDR2: SGDLS and YYNGEE. With 0 bases removed from V and 6 bases from J, the gap between germline ends came to 12 bases. This CDR3 comprises 15 residues. The DNA for the CDR3 is TGTGCCAGCAGCGTAGGGTGGCTAGGGGCCGGGGAGCTGTTTTTT. Protein sequence: CASSVGWLGAGELFF.

This chain links TRBV19 with TRBJ2-3; 8 nucleotides match TRBD2. Germline V CDR1 and CDR2: LNHDA, SQIVND (reference sequence). V lost 4 bases and J lost 2; bases outside the gene matches: 11. This CDR3 has 17 amino acids. This chain's CDR3 is CASSTHSGETYTDTQYF. The DNA for the CDR3 is TGTGCCAGTAGTACCCATAGCGGGGAAACTTACACAGATACGCAGTATTTT.

The genes are TRBV29-1 and TRBJ2-3; possibly TRBD2 for D (6 bases). The CDR3 length is 15 residues. V dropped 0 bases and J dropped 0 bases, with 10 bases sitting between them. Per germline, CDR1 SQVTM and CDR2 ANQGSEA. The CDR3 region is CSVEDLAISTDTQYF. For the CDR3, the DNA is TGCAGCGTTGAAGATCTAGCGATTAGCACAGATACGCAGTATTTT.

The V call is TRBV4-1, the J call TRBJ2-6; D is uncertain. The ends were cut back, 0 bases at V and 12 bases at J, with 12 bases in the middle. This CDR3 is 14 amino acids long. Germline V lookup: CDR1 MGHRA, CDR2 YSYEKL. CDR3 loop: CASSQETFPGVLTF. The CDR3 coding sequence is TGCGCCAGCAGCCAAGAGACATTCCCCGGCGTCCTGACTTTC.

V is TRBV28 and J is TRBJ1-6; the match to TRBD1 covers 7 bases. The CDR3 runs 17 residues. Trimming took 3 bases from V and 7 from J; bases not matched to a gene: 12. Looked up from germline, CDR1 is MDHEN and CDR2 is SYDVKM. As DNA, the CDR3 is TGTGCCAGCAGTTTTGGGGCGACAGGGACGAGGAATTCACCCCTCCACTTT. It specifies CASSFGATGTRNSPLHF.

Written as DNA, the CDR3 is TGTGCCAGCAGCTTAGCGGGAGGGGGTGAGACCCAGTACTTC. This gives the protein CASSLAGGGETQYF. This chain connects TRBV5-4 to TRBJ2-5, with 10 bases lining up with TRBD2. CDR3 size: 14 residues. Germline CDR1 and CDR2: SGHNT and YYREEE (reference sequence). Germline trimming cut 2 bases from V and 5 bases from J; bases unmatched to any gene: 3.

This rearrangement joins TRBV7-9 to TRBJ2-1; D perhaps matches TRBD1 (6 bases). Germline CDR1 is SEHNR and CDR2 is FQNEAQ (reference sequence). The CDR3 spans 15 residues. V shed 0 bases and J shed 3 bases, with 9 bases lying between them. CDR3 DNA sequence: TGTGCCAGCAGCTTAGCGGGGACAAACTACAATGAGCAGTTCTTC. This translates into CASSLAGTNYNEQFF. Full variable domain (remainder filled in from reference TRBV7-9 and TRBJ2-1): DTGVSQNPRHKITKRGQNVTFRCDPISEHNRLYWYRQTLGQGPEFLTYFQNEAQLEKSRLLSDRFSAERPKGSFSTLEIQRTEQGDSAMYLCASSLAGTNYNEQFFGPGTRLTVL.

This clone was observed a single time. The gene calls are TRBV7-2 and TRBJ1-6; D is ambiguous. This CDR3 comprises 15 residues. Germline V gene sequence: CDR1 SGHTA, CDR2 FQGNSA. Trimming shortened V by 4 bases and J by 0 bases, and 7 bases separated the two germline ends. In DNA form, the CDR3 reads TGTGCCAGCAGCTCTCTAAGCTCCTATAATTCACCCCTCCACTTT. It yields the protein CASSSLSSYNSPLHF.

The V call is TRBV5-4, the J call TRBJ2-1; 12 bases fit TRBD2. The junction had 3 bases not matched to a gene; V was cut back by 2 bases and J by 3 bases. Germline V gene sequence: CDR1 SGHNT, CDR2 YYREEE (reference sequence). CDR3 length: 16 amino acids. The CDR3: CASSLRTSGDYNEQFF. CDR3 coding DNA: TGTGCCAGCAGCTTACGGACTAGCGGGGACTACAATGAGCAGTTCTTC.

This clone was seen only once. The genes are TRBV5-1 and TRBJ2-1, with D perhaps matching TRBD1 (6 bases). V lost 0 bases and J 6 bases, leaving 10 bases between the germline ends. This CDR3 region has 14 residues. Germline loops: CDR1 SGHRS, CDR2 YFSETQ. This CDR3 is CASSLGGLSNEQFF. CDR3 nucleotide sequence: TGCGCCAGCAGCTTGGGGGGGCTTAGCAATGAGCAGTTCTTC.

The chain combines TRBV15 with TRBJ1-5, with TRBD1 identical over 7 bases. The CDR3 length is 17 residues. The germline V gene encodes CDR1 LNHNV and CDR2 YYDKDF (reference sequence). Trimming took 5 bases from V and 0 from J; bases not matched to a gene: 10. DNA of the CDR3: TGTGCCACCAGCCCTGAGACAGGGACGTTTAGCAATCAGCCCCAGCATTTT. Protein product: CATSPETGTFSNQPQHF.

This clone has only one observation. The chain joins TRBV4-3 to TRBJ1-2; TRBD1 agrees at 7 bases. V was pared by 0 bases and J by 8 bases, with 9 bases of the junction left unmatched. The CDR3 length is 15 residues. Germline CDR1 reads LGHNA; CDR2 reads YSLEER. The DNA for the CDR3 is TGCGCCAGCAGCCAAGAACTTACAGGGGCGGTAGGCTACACCTTC. Translated, it gives CASSQELTGAVGYTF.

This chain uses TRBV13 with TRBJ2-2; perhaps TRBD1 as D (6 bases). V was clipped by 5 bases and J by 4 bases, with 11 bases between them. The CDR3 spans 14 residues. Germline assignment: CDR1 PRHDT and CDR2 FYEKMQ (reference sequence). The CDR3 nucleotides are TGTGCCAGCAGCCTACAGGGAGCCACCGGGGAGCTGTTTTTT. It is translated as CASSLQGATGELFF.

The gene calls are TRBV6-6 and TRBJ1-4; D call uncertain. Germline CDR1 reads MNHNY; CDR2 reads SVGAGI (reference sequence). The CDR3 sequence is 14 residues long. V dropped 0 bases and J dropped 12 bases, with 14 bases sitting between them. The DNA of the CDR3 is TGTGCCAGCAGTTACTCGATGAGGGCATGGGAACTGTTTTTT. It translates to CASSYSMRAWELFF.

The rearrangement joins TRBV2 to TRBJ2-7; 7 bases match TRBD1. V lost 4 bases, J lost 6 bases, and 9 bases stayed unmatched. The CDR3 is 14 amino acids. Germline CDR1 and CDR2: SNHLY and FYNNEI. DNA of the CDR3: TGTGCCAGCAGTGGACAGGGCCCTATCAGCGAGCAGTACTTC. Its protein product is CASSGQGPISEQYF.

This chain uses TRBV27 with TRBJ1-5; 10 positions match TRBD1. V trimming: 5 bases; J trimming: 7 bases; junction bases outside the gene matches: 11. Germline loops: CDR1 MNHEY, CDR2 SMNVEV (reference sequence). The length of the CDR3 is 16 residues. The CDR3 region is CASSPFGTGANQPQHF. In nucleotides, the CDR3 is TGTGCCAGCAGTCCATTTGGGACAGGGGCTAACCAGCCCCAGCATTTT.

The J gene is TRBJ1-3, the V gene TRBV20-1; perhaps TRBD1 as D (5 bases). The CDR3 consists of 11 residues. In germline, CDR1 is DFQATT, CDR2 SNEGSKA (reference sequence). V dropped 5 bases and J dropped 7 bases, with 9 bases sitting between them. CDR3 loop: CSAYKGNTIYF. As DNA, the CDR3 is TGCAGTGCTTATAAGGGGAACACCATATATTTT.

This clone was found once. CDR3 coding DNA: TGTGCCAGCCACATTCCCTACGAGCAGTACTTC. Amino acids: CASHIPYEQYF. The rearrangement joins TRBV12-3 or TRBV12-4 to TRBJ2-7; D uncertain. The length of the CDR3 is 11 residues. V lost 8 bases, J lost 2 bases, and 7 bases lay in between.

The J gene is TRBJ2-7, the V gene TRBV27; TRBD1 aligns across 8 bases. V was pared by 6 bases and J by 6 bases, with 13 bases of the junction left unmatched. CDR1 and CDR2 from the germline V gene are MNHEY and SMNVEV (reference sequence). This CDR3 region has 15 residues. In DNA form, the CDR3 reads TGTGCCAGCAGCCCTCCGGGACAGGCGCCCCGCGAGCAGTACTTC. Protein sequence: CASSPPGQAPREQYF.

Only a few counts were recorded for this clone. The genes are TRBV10-3 and TRBJ2-7; D gene ambiguous. Trimming cost V 8 bases and J 5 bases, with 10 bases left between them. The CDR3 length is 11 residues. The germline V gene has CDR1 ENHRY and CDR2 SYGVKD. The CDR3 spells CAIPRVDEQYF. The CDR3 coding sequence is TGTGCCATCCCCCGGGTCGACGAGCAGTACTTC.

The J gene is TRBJ2-1, the V gene TRBV29-1, with 12 positions matching TRBD2. Per the germline V gene, CDR1 is SQVTM and CDR2 is ANQGSEA. CDR3 size: 15 residues. V was pared by 7 bases and J by 4 bases, with 8 bases of the junction left unmatched. CDR3 sequence (DNA): TGCAGCGCCCTAGGGCTAGCGGGAGGGTACAATGAGCAGTTCTTC. Residues: CSALGLAGGYNEQFF.

This sequence joins TRBV3-1 (or the pseudogene TRBV3-2) and TRBJ1-2; TRBD1 aligns across 7 bases. V shed 5 bases and J 8 bases; nucleotides not matched to a gene: 11. Germline CDR1 LGHDT, CDR2 YNNKEL (reference sequence). The CDR3 covers 14 residues. The CDR3 sequence is CASSSGTVRHGYTF. CDR3 DNA: TGTGCCAGCAGCTCCGGGACAGTCCGTCACGGCTACACCTTC.

CDR3 sequence (DNA): TGTGCCAGCAGCCGAACAGAATCCCCGATTTATGGCTACACCTTC. It yields the protein CASSRTESPIYGYTF. This chain joins TRBV3-1 (or the pseudogene TRBV3-2) and TRBJ1-2, with D uncertain. CDR3 length: 15 amino acids. Germline lookup yields CDR1 LGHDT and CDR2 YNNKEL (reference sequence). V was shortened by 4 bases and J by 5 bases, with 17 bases between the two germline ends.

The rearrangement links TRBV6-1 to TRBJ1-4; maybe TRBD1 (5 bases). The CDR3 covers 15 residues. Germline V CDR1 and CDR2: MNHNS, SASEGT. Trimming cost V 1 base and J 3 bases, with 9 bases left between them. CDR3 nucleotides: TGTGCCAGCAGTGAAGGTGGGGCGTCTAATGAAAAACTGTTTTTT. Translating it yields CASSEGGASNEKLFF.

V is TRBV27 and J is TRBJ2-3; D is perhaps TRBD2 (6 bases). The CDR3 sequence is 14 residues long. Trimming pared 4 bases from V and 6 bases from J, leaving 14 bases between. Per the germline V gene, CDR1 is MNHEY and CDR2 is SMNVEV (reference sequence). The CDR3 DNA reads as TGTGCCAGCAGTTCTCCCCCTGGGGGGGATACGCAGTATTTT. Protein: CASSSPPGGDTQYF.